Presented here are 19 T cell receptor beta chains from one specimen sequenced in a study of spatial heterogeneity in lung cancer. MiXCR was run by TCRdb on the 5' RACE reads, yielding one entry per CDR3 protein. The repertoire holds under 30,000 distinct CDR3 sequences, with 4% to 5% as singletons. Time point denoted: sample taken at primary tumor resection. Sequencing covered unsorted whole RNA taken from tumor, nontumor lung or frozen PBMC. Source: PBMCs, taken at surgery. These receptors came from a male donor with early-stage non-small cell lung cancer.

Ten or more counts support this clonotype. The chain recombines TRBV20-1 with TRBJ2-5; D is possibly TRBD1 or TRBD2 (5 bases each). The CDR3 runs to 18 residues. The germline gives CDR1 DFQATT, CDR2 SNEGSKA (reference sequence). V lost 1 base, J lost 9 bases, and 30 bases lay in between. Here the CDR3 reads CSARATGSSPTRGWPQYF. For the CDR3, the DNA is TGCAGTGCTAGAGCGACGGGCTCTAGCCCCACGAGGGGATGGCCCCAGTACTTC.

This clonotype was found many times. The rearrangement joins TRBV6-2 or TRBV6-3 to TRBJ2-7; D ambiguous. CDR1 MNHEY and CDR2 SVGEGT come from the germline V gene. V gave up 8 bases and J gave up 0 bases, with 11 bases separating them. This CDR3 has 13 residues. The CDR3 loop is CASQMRYSYEQYF. CDR3 nucleotide sequence: TGTGCCAGCCAGATGCGGTACTCCTACGAGCAGTACTTC.

This clonotype was counted many times. The chain has TRBV5-1 and TRBJ2-3; D is possibly TRBD1 (6 bases). Between the trimmed V and J ends, which lost 4 bases and 2 bases, there was a span of 11 bases. CDR1 is SGHRS, CDR2 YFSETQ, per germline. The CDR3 has 14 residues. The CDR3 spells CASSAGQTTDTQYF. The CDR3 DNA follows: TGCGCCAGCAGCGCAGGACAGACCACAGATACGCAGTATTTT.

This clonotype was picked up many times. The J gene is TRBJ2-6, the V gene TRBV3-1; 7 bases fit TRBD1. The CDR3 runs 17 residues. Germline V lookup: CDR1 LGHDT, CDR2 YNNKEL (reference sequence). J was trimmed by 0 bases and V by 1 base; bases with no gene match: 3. The DNA for the CDR3 is TGTGCCAGCAGCCAAGGGGACAGTCTCTCTGGGGCCAACGTCCTGACTTTC. Amino acid sequence: CASSQGDSLSGANVLTF.

This clonotype was counted at least ten times. CDR3 region: CASSLSDSSYEQYF. CDR3 DNA sequence: TGCGCCAGCAGCTTGAGCGACAGTTCCTACGAGCAGTACTTC. J is TRBJ2-7 and V is TRBV5-1; possible D gene TRBD1, 5 bases. Trimming took 1 base from V and 1 from J, leaving 9 bases between them. The CDR3 sequence is 14 residues long. Per germline, CDR1 SGHRS and CDR2 YFSETQ.

This clonotype was seen at least ten times. V and J are TRBV20-1 and TRBJ2-3; TRBD1 might be the D (5 bases). Per the germline V gene, CDR1 is DFQATT and CDR2 is SNEGSKA (reference sequence). V lost 3 bases, J lost 4 bases, and 11 bases lay in between. The CDR3 extends over 13 amino acids. The CDR3 region is CSARGRVPDTQYF. The CDR3, as DNA: TGCAGTGCTAGGGGCAGGGTACCAGATACGCAGTATTTT.

This clonotype showed up many times. The chain has TRBV7-9 and TRBJ1-2; D ambiguous. This CDR3 has 14 amino acids. The V end was cut by 2 bases, the J end by 2 bases, with 9 bases between. Germline V gives CDR1 SEHNR, CDR2 FQNEAQ (reference sequence). The CDR3 sequence: CASSLLLLNYGYTF. Written as DNA, the CDR3 is TGTGCCAGCAGCTTATTACTCTTAAACTATGGCTACACCTTC.

This clonotype was seen repeatedly, ten times or more. The chain employs TRBV7-2 and TRBJ2-3; D is uncertain. CDR3 length equals 14 residues. Trimming shortened V by 1 base and J by 6 bases, and 11 bases separated the two germline ends. Germline V gene sequence: CDR1 SGHTA, CDR2 FQGNSA. CDR3 residues: CASSLEGASDTQYF. CDR3 nucleotides: TGTGCCAGCAGCTTAGAAGGAGCGAGCGATACGCAGTATTTT.

The sample holds many counts of this clonotype. This chain uses TRBV7-2 with TRBJ2-2; no definite D call. Germline CDR1 reads SGHTA; CDR2 reads FQGNSA. The CDR3 sequence is 15 residues long. V shed 3 bases and J shed 3 bases, with 11 bases lying between them. The CDR3: CASSFNLLYTGELFF. CDR3 coding DNA: TGTGCCAGCAGCTTTAATCTCTTGTACACCGGGGAGCTGTTTTTT.

This clonotype was counted many times. The J gene is TRBJ1-3, the V gene TRBV12-3 or TRBV12-4; a weak D match, TRBD1 (5 bases). V was trimmed by 6 bases and J by 6 bases, leaving 9 bases between them. This CDR3 spans 12 amino acids. The DNA of the CDR3 is TGTGCCAGCAGCTGGGGGGTAAACACCATATATTTT. It is translated as CASSWGVNTIYF.

At least ten counts were recorded for this clonotype. The chain links TRBV3-1 to TRBJ2-1; the D is unclear. The germline gives CDR1 LGHDT, CDR2 YNNKEL (reference sequence). Deletions cut 4 bases from V and 5 bases from J, with 15 bases between. CDR3 length: 15 residues. Here the CDR3 reads CASSPLVGGNNEQFF. DNA of the CDR3: TGTGCCAGCAGCCCCCTTGTTGGCGGTAACAATGAGCAGTTCTTC.

This clonotype was recorded at least ten times. J is TRBJ1-1 and V is TRBV25-1; D call uncertain. The germline V gene has CDR1 MGHDK and CDR2 SYGVNS. The CDR3 is 12 amino acids. Deletions cut 7 bases from V and 5 bases from J, with 11 bases between. CDR3 protein: CASKDPGTEAFF. DNA of the CDR3: TGTGCCAGCAAAGATCCGGGGACTGAAGCTTTCTTT.

This clonotype was recorded at least ten times. The chain links TRBV2 to TRBJ2-7, with 8 bases aligning to TRBD2. The CDR3 is 14 residues long. Trimming at V came to 6 bases and at J to 5 bases, leaving 9 bases not matched to a gene. The germline CDR1 and CDR2 sequences are SNHLY and FYNNEI. CDR3 amino acids: CASSLGLAGHEQYF. The CDR3 region has the DNA TGTGCCAGCAGCCTTGGACTAGCCGGCCACGAGCAGTACTTC.

Ten or more counts support this clonotype. V and J are TRBV5-1 and TRBJ1-1; D gene unclear. This CDR3 spans 13 amino acids. Germline V gene sequence: CDR1 SGHRS, CDR2 YFSETQ. Trimming took off 0 bases at V and 5 bases at J, with 8 bases between the two ends. DNA for the CDR3: TGCGCCAGCAGCTTGGAGGGTACTACTGAAGCTTTCTTT. Translating gives CASSLEGTTEAFF.

This clonotype appeared a few times. The rearrangement uses TRBV6-6 and TRBJ1-4; D possibly corresponds to TRBD1 (6 bases). Per germline, CDR1 MNHNY and CDR2 SVGAGI (reference sequence). Trimming removed 6 bases from V and 6 bases from J, with 17 bases in between. This CDR3 region has 15 residues. For the CDR3, the DNA is TGTGCCAGCAGGAGAACGGACAGTCCACATGAAAAACTGTTTTTT. Residues: CASRRTDSPHEKLFF.

At least ten counts were recorded for this clonotype. J is TRBJ2-7 and V is TRBV2; D is unclear. The V end lost 6 bases, the J end lost 12 bases, and 18 bases lay between the germline ends. The length of the CDR3 is 12 residues. Germline V gene data show CDR1 as SNHLY and CDR2 as FYNNEI. The CDR3 region has the DNA TGTGCCAGCAGCCCAAGGGCCGGGCGCCCGTACTTC. Amino acid sequence: CASSPRAGRPYF.

In its sample, this clonotype was seen many times. The chain combines TRBV6-1 with TRBJ2-7; maybe TRBD1 (5 bases). Trimming stripped 2 bases from V and 5 bases from J, with 16 bases between. Germline assignment: CDR1 MNHNS and CDR2 SASEGT. This CDR3 region has 15 residues. The CDR3 sequence: CASSEIGDLGDEQYF. CDR3 coding DNA: TGTGCCAGCAGTGAAATAGGGGATCTAGGGGACGAGCAGTACTTC.

This clonotype was picked up many times. This sequence joins TRBV20-1 and TRBJ2-7, with 15 bases identical to TRBD2. CDR3 length: 16 residues. The V gene's germline CDR1 is DFQATT and CDR2 SNEGSKA (reference sequence). V lost 5 bases, J lost 2 bases, and 7 bases stayed unmatched. The CDR3 DNA sequence: TGCAGTGCTGGGACTAGCGGGAGGTTCGGGCCCTACGAGCAGTACTTC. Residues: CSAGTSGRFGPYEQYF.

This clonotype was detected ten times or more. V and J are TRBV5-4 and TRBJ2-3, with 9 bases lining up with TRBD1. The trim removed 7 bases at V and 3 bases at J, leaving 3 bases unmatched. The CDR3 extends over 13 amino acids. Per germline, CDR1 SGHNT and CDR2 YYREEE (reference sequence). The CDR3 DNA follows: TGTGCCAGCCGGGACAGGGTTACAGATACGCAGTATTTT. Translation: CASRDRVTDTQYF.